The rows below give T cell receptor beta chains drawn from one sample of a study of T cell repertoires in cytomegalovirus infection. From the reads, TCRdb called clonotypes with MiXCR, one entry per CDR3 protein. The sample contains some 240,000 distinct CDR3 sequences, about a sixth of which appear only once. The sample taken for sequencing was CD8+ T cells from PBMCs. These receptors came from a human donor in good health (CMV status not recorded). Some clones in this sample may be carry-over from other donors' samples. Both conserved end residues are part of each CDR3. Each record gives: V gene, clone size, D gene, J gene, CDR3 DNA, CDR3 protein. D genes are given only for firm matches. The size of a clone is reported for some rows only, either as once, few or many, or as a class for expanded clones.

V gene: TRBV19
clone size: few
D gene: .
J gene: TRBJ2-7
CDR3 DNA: TGTGCCAGTAGTATCAACCAAGCCTACGAGCAGTACTTC
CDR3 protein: CASSINQAYEQYF

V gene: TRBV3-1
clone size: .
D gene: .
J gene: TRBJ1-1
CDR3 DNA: TGTGCCAGCAGCCAAGACCTTACAGTGATCCCCACTGAAGCTTTCTTT
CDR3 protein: CASSQDLTVIPTEAFF

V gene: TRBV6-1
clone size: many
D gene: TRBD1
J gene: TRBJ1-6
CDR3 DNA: TGTGCCAGCAGTCCGGGACAGGGGGCTTTTCCCCTCCACTTT
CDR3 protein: CASSPGQGAFPLHF

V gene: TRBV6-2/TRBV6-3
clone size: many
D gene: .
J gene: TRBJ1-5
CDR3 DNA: TGTGCCAGCAGCTACACGCCGGGTCTTGGCAATCAGCCCCAGCATTTT
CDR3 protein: CASSYTPGLGNQPQHF

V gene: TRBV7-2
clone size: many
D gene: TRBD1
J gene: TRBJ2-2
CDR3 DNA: TGTGCCAGCAGCTCACTGGCCCTGACAGGGGGGACCACCGGGGAGCTGTTTTTT
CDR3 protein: CASSSLALTGGTTGELFF

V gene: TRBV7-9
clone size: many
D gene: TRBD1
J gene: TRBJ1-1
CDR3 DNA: TGTGCCAGCAGCGTACCAGGGGGAGCGAACACTGAAGCTTTCTTT
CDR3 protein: CASSVPGGANTEAFF

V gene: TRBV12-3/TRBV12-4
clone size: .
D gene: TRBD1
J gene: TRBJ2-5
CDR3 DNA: TGTGCCAGCAGCTTCGTTTTGCGACAGGGGGCATCGCAAGAGACCCAGTACTTC
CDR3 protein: CASSFVLRQGASQETQYF

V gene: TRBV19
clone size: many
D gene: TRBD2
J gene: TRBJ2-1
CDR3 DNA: TGTGCCAGTAGTATTGGAGGACTAGCGGGTTACAATGAGCAGTTCTTC
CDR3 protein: CASSIGGLAGYNEQFF

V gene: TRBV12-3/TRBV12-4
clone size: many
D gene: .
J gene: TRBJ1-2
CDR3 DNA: TGTGCCAGCAGCCCTCAAGTAGACTATGGCTACACCTTC
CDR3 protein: CASSPQVDYGYTF

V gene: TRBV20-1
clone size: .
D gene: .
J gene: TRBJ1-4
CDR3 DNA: TGCAGTGCTAGAGATATCGGGACCGCAACTAATGAAAAACTGTTTTTT
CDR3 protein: CSARDIGTATNEKLFF

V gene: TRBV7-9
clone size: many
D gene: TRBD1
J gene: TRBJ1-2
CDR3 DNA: TGTGCCAGCAGCTCCAAGAGGACAGGGGGGGTCGACTATGGCTACACCTTC
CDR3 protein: CASSSKRTGGVDYGYTF

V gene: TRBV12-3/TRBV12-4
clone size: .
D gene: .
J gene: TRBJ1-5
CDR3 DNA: TGTGCCAGCAGTTTAGGAGGGTACTTTCAGCCCCAGCATTTT
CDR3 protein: CASSLGGYFQPQHF

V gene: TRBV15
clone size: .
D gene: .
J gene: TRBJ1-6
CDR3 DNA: TGTGCCACCAGCAGAGATCTACCGGTATATAATTCACCCCTCCACTTT
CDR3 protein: CATSRDLPVYNSPLHF

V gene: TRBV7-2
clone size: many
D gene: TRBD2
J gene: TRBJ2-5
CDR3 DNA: TGTGCCAGCAGCCCGCAAGACCTGGGACTAGTGGGAGAGACCCAGTACTTC
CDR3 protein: CASSPQDLGLVGETQYF

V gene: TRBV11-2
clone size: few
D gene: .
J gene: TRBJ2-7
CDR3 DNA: TGTGCCAGCAGCCTCCTTCCCCGGCCAGGGAACTACGAGCAGTACTTC
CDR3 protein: CASSLLPRPGNYEQYF

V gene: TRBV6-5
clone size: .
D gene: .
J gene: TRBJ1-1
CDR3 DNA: TGTGCCAGCAGTTTAACCCACAGGACCGAGGAAGCTTTCTTT
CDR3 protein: CASSLTHRTEEAFF

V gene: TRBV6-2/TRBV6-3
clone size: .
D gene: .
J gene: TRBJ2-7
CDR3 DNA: TGTGCCAGCAGCAAGGCTTTGGTGCTGGGGTCTACGAGATACGAGCAGTACTTC
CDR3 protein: CASSKALVLGSTRYEQYF

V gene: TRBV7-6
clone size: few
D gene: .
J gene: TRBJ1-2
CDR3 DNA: TGTGCCAGCAGCTTTGGGGAAAACTATGGCTACACCTTC
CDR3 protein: CASSFGENYGYTF

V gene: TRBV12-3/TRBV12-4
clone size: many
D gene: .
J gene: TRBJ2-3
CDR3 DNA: TGTGCCAGCAGTTTGGGCAGGGTAGTCGGCACAGATACGCAGTATTTT
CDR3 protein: CASSLGRVVGTDTQYF

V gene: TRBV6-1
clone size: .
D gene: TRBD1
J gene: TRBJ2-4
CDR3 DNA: TGTGCCAGCAGTGAAAAGACGGGACAGGAAGATTACTTC
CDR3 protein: CASSEKTGQEDYF

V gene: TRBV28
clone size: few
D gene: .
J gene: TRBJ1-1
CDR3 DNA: TGTGCCAGCAGTTCCCTAAGACGTGGGCTGAACACTGAAGCTTTCTTT
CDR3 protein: CASSSLRRGLNTEAFF

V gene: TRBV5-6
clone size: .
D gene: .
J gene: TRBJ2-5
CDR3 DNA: TGTGCCAGCAGCCGGGCTGCAGCCCAAGAGACCCAGTACTTC
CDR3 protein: CASSRAAAQETQYF

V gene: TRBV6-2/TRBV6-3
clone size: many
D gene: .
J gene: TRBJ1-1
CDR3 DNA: TGTGCCAGCAGTTACTCGAGCCGGATGAACACTGAAGCTTTCTTT
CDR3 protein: CASSYSSRMNTEAFF

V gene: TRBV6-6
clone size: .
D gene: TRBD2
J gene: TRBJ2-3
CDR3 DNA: TGTGCCAGTCCCGGGACTCCGGGGGGGGATACGCAGTATTTT
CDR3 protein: CASPGTPGGDTQYF

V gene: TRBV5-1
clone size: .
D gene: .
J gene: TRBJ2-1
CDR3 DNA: TGCGCCAGCAGCTTAAGACCGGAGGGACCGAGCTCCTACAATGAGCAGTTCTTC
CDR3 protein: CASSLRPEGPSSYNEQFF

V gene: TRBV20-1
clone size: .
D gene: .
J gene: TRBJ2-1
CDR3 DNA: TGCAGTGCTAGAGAGGCAGGGAATTACAATGAGCAGTTCTTC
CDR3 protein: CSAREAGNYNEQFF

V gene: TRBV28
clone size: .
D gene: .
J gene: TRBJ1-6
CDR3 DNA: TGTGCCAGCAGTCGACTCGGGACGGATAATTCACCCCTCCACTTT
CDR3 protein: CASSRLGTDNSPLHF

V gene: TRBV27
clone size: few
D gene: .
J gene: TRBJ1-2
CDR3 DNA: TGTGCCAGCAGTCCTTCGGACAGCAGCTATGGCTACACCTTC
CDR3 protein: CASSPSDSSYGYTF

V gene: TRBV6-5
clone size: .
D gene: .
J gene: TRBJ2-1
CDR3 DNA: TGTGCCAGCAGTTACTTCGCAGGGGACTACAATGAGCAGTTCTTC
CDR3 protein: CASSYFAGDYNEQFF

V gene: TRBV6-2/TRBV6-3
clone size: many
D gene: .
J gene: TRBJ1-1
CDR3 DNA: TGTGCCAGCAGTTACGCGGACAGCTACACTGAAGCTTTCTTT
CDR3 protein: CASSYADSYTEAFF

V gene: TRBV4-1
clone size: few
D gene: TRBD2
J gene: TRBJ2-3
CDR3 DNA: TGCGCCAGCAGCTCCCAGCGGGAGGCAGATACGCAGTATTTT
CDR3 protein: CASSSQREADTQYF

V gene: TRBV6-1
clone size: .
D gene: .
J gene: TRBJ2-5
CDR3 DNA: TGTGCCAGCAGTCGGACAGAACAAGAGACCCAGTACTTC
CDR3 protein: CASSRTEQETQYF

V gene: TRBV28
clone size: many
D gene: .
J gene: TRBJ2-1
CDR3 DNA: TGTGCCAGCAGACGGATTAGACAGGCTCCCTACAATGAGCAGTTCTTC
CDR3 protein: CASRRIRQAPYNEQFF

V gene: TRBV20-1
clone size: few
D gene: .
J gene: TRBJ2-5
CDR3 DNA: TGCAGTGCTAGAGATTACAGGGATCTGTACTTC
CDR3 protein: CSARDYRDLYF

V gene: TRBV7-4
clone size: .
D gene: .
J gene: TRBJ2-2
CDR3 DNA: TGTGCCAGCAGCTTCCAGAGAGGGCCACACACCGGGGAGCTGTTTTTT
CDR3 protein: CASSFQRGPHTGELFF

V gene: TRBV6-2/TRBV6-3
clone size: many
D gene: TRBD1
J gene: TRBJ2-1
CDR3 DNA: TGTGCCAGCAGTCTCAACGCAGGGGGCGGCTCCTACAATGAGCAGTTCTTC
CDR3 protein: CASSLNAGGGSYNEQFF

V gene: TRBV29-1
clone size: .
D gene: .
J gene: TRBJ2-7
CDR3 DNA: TGCAGCGTTGAAGGACGGGCCTACGAGCAGTACTTC
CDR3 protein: CSVEGRAYEQYF

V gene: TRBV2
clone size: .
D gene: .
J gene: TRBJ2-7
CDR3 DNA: TGTGCCAGCAGTGATTATTCCCACGAGCAGTACTTC
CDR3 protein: CASSDYSHEQYF

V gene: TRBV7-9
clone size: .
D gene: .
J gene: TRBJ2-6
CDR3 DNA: TGTGCCAGCAGCCCCAGGGGGGGAACGAGCTCTGGGGCCAACGTCCTGACTTTC
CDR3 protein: CASSPRGGTSSGANVLTF

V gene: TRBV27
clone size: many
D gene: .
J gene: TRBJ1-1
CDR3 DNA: TGTGCCAGCAGTTTATTGGGGACCCCAGAAGCTTTCTTT
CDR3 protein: CASSLLGTPEAFF

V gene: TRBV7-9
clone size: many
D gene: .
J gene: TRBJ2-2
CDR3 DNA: TGTGCCAGCGAGAGAGGCGGGGCCACCGGGGAGCTGTTTTTT
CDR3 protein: CASERGGATGELFF

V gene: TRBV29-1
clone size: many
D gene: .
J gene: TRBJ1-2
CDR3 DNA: TGCAGCGTGGCGGGTCGTTATGGCTACACCTTC
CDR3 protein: CSVAGRYGYTF

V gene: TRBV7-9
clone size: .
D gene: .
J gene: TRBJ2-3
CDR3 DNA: TGTGCCAGCAGCTTTGATAGGGGGGGGACAGATACGCAGTATTTT
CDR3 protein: CASSFDRGGTDTQYF

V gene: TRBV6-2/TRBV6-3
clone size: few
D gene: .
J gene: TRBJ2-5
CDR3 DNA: TGTGCCAGCAGTTCCTCCGGGACTTACTCTGGGGAGACCCAGTACTTC
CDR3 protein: CASSSSGTYSGETQYF

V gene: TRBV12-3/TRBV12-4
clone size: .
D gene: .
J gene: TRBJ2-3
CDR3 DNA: TGTGCCAGCACCAAGGGAGGGGGGGCGGCAGATACGCAGTATTTT
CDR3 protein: CASTKGGGAADTQYF

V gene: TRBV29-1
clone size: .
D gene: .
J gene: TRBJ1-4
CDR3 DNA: TGCAGCGCGGTCCTGCTGGCGGCAACTAATGAAAAACTGTTTTTT
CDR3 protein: CSAVLLAATNEKLFF

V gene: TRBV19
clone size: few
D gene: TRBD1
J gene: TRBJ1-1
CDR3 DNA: TGTGCCAGTAGTCCAAGACAGGGTTTGATGACTGAAGCTTTCTTT
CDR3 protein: CASSPRQGLMTEAFF